This passage covers 20 T cell receptor beta chains from one sample sequenced in a study of T cell clonality in common variable immunodeficiency. General study findings and limits: Reportedly, TCR beta sequences from common variable immunodeficiency showed fewer deletions and N-nucleotide insertions.

Antigens for these TCRs are unknown. Only in-frame clones appear in the TCRdb table, and some are missing; sequencing was by immunoSEQ multiplex PCR. The data list over 25,000 clones, none observed once; less than 35% falls to the top ten. Material for sequencing was peripheral blood mononuclear cells. The receptors here all came from a human donor with common variable immunodeficiency.

Note on this clone: The read falls 3 residues short of the CDR3 end, and the missing part is taken from the germline J gene. This chain joins TRBV19 and TRBJ1-6; tentatively, D is TRBD1 (6 bases). The CDR3 contains 13 residues. V lost 9 bases, J lost 7 bases, and 13 bases lay in between. The germline CDR1 and CDR2 sequences are LNHDA and SQIVND (reference sequence). The CDR3 sequence: CASQPTGNSPLHF. The DNA read from the CDR3 is TGTGCCAGCCAACCAACAGGGAATTCACCC.

This clone has at least ten counts. The CDR3 end falls 3 residues outside the read, so it is completed with the germline J gene. This rearrangement joins TRBV23-1 to TRBJ2-4; possibly TRBD1 for D (5 bases). TRBV23-1 is placed among ORFs of uncertain function. The CDR3 runs to 12 residues. Between the trimmed V and J ends, which lost 7 bases and 4 bases, there was a span of 8 bases. The DNA read from the CDR3 is TGCGCCAGCATACAGGTAAAAAACATT. This encodes CASIQVKNI. The full CDR3 reads CASIQVKNIQYF.

Concerning this clone itself: The read gets to within 3 residues of the CDR3 end, and the germline J gene fills in the rest. This sequence joins TRBV6-2 or TRBV6-3 and TRBJ2-7; D is possibly TRBD2 (5 bases). V was pared by 7 bases and J by 4 bases, with 17 bases between. The length of the CDR3 is 14 residues. In germline, CDR1 is MNHEY, CDR2 SVGEGT. Incomplete CDR3 DNA: TGTGCCAGCACCCAAACCCAAGCGGCGTACGAG. It specifies CASTQTQAAYE. The entire CDR3 protein is CASTQTQAAYEQYF.

This clone has a count of ten or more. The CDR3 end falls 3 residues outside the read, so it is completed with the germline J gene. This chain joins TRBV30 and TRBJ1-1; the D gene is possibly TRBD1 (6 bases). Trimming shortened V by 4 bases and J by 0 bases, and 9 bases separated the two germline ends. Germline values: CDR1 GTSNPN, CDR2 SVGIG (reference sequence). This CDR3 spans 13 amino acids. The CDR3 bases that were read are TGTGCCTGGACGTGGACAGTGAACACTGAA. It is translated as CAWTWTVNTE. The full CDR3 is CAWTWTVNTEAFF.

Comments on this clone: The CDR3 end lies 3 residues beyond the end of the read and is filled in from the germline J gene. The genes are TRBV27 and TRBJ2-7, with TRBD1 identical over 10 bases. This CDR3 is built from 16 residues. CDR1 is MNHEY, CDR2 SMNVEV, per germline (reference sequence). J was trimmed by 5 bases and V by 5 bases; bases with no gene match: 12. The sequenced CDR3 bases are TGTGCCAGCAGTCCCTCCGACGGGACAGGGGTCCACGAG. It yields the protein CASSPSDGTGVHE. The whole CDR3 protein is CASSPSDGTGVHEQYF.

This clone was found many times. Coverage ceases 3 residues before the CDR3 finishes, and the germline J gene fills in the end. The gene calls are TRBV19 and TRBJ2-2; 8 nucleotides match TRBD1. Unmatched junction bases numbered 3, after V lost 5 bases and J lost 4 bases. Per the germline V gene, CDR1 is LNHDA and CDR2 is SQIVND (reference sequence). The CDR3 totals 14 residues. CDR3 amino acids: CASSRQGRTGELFF. CDR3 bases read: TGTGCCAGTAGTCGACAGGGGCGCACCGGGGAG.

This clone was recorded many times. Read coverage stops 3 residues before the CDR3 terminus; the germline J gene supplies the remainder. This rearrangement joins TRBV20-1 to TRBJ1-1; the D is unclear. Germline V gives CDR1 DFQATT, CDR2 SNEGSKA (reference sequence). Between the trimmed V and J ends, which lost 4 bases and 1 base, there was a span of 10 bases. This CDR3 spans 13 amino acids. CDR3 DNA, as far as it was read: TGCAGTGCTACCCGGGGTGGGAACACTGAA. This gives the protein CSATRGGNTE. The entire CDR3 sequence reads CSATRGGNTEAFF.

This clone has at least ten counts. The CDR3 end lies 3 residues beyond the end of the read and is filled in from the germline J gene. V and J are TRBV19 and TRBJ1-1; weak D call: TRBD1 (5 bases). In germline, CDR1 is LNHDA, CDR2 SQIVND (reference sequence). Deletions cut 0 bases from V and 5 bases from J, with 13 bases between. The length of the CDR3 is 15 residues. The CDR3 bases that were read are TGTGCCAGTAGTATAGAGGCAGGGAGATTGACTGAA. It specifies CASSIEAGRLTE. The CDR3 as a whole reads CASSIEAGRLTEAFF.

About this clone: Sequencing ends 3 residues short of the CDR3 end; the germline J gene provides the rest. This chain connects TRBV20-1 to TRBJ2-1; 10 bases line up with TRBD1. Germline lookup yields CDR1 DFQATT and CDR2 SNEGSKA (reference sequence). Trimming removed 6 bases from V and 8 bases from J; junction bases left unmatched: 7. This CDR3 comprises 13 residues. Partial CDR3 DNA: TGCAGTGCCCGGACAGGGGGTTTCGATGAG. It translates to CSARTGGFDE. The whole CDR3 protein reads CSARTGGFDEQFF.

On this clone: With the read ending 3 residues before the CDR3 end, the germline J gene is used to fill in that end. The gene calls are TRBV7-6 and TRBJ1-1, with a weak D call TRBD1 (5 bases). Germline V gives CDR1 SGHVS, CDR2 FNYEAQ. The CDR3 covers 15 residues. The CDR3 loop reads CASSPPNGQGGAAFF. The sequenced CDR3 bases are TGTGCCAGCAGCCCCCCAAATGGGCAGGGAGGGGCT. Together with reference TRBV7-6 and TRBJ1-1, the CDR3 gives the full variable domain: GAGVSQSPRYKVTKRGQDVALRCDPISGHVSLYWYRQALGQGPEFLTYFNYEAQQDKSGLPNDRFSAERPEGSISTLTIQRTEQRDSAMYRCASSPPNGQGGAAFFGQGTRLTVV.

Note on this clone: The DNA ends 3 residues before the CDR3 does, and the rest of the CDR3 is filled in from the germline J gene. The chain combines TRBV19 with TRBJ1-2, with D unclear. This CDR3 has 13 amino acids. Germline loops: CDR1 LNHDA, CDR2 SQIVND (reference sequence). Trimming took 3 bases from V and 2 from J, leaving 7 bases between them. CDR3 DNA (partial): TGTGCCAGTAGTATGTCTGTAAACTATGGC. This codes for CASSMSVNYG. The full CDR3 sequence reads CASSMSVNYGYTF.

This clone was detected ten times or more. The read is 3 residues too short to cover the CDR3 end, so that end is filled in from the germline J gene. V gene TRBV29-1 combines with J gene TRBJ1-1; TRBD1 is a possible D gene (5 bases). V lost 6 bases to trimming and J lost 0 bases, with 14 bases between them. Germline V gives CDR1 SQVTM, CDR2 ANQGSEA. The CDR3 length is 14 residues. CDR3 loop: CSVSDTLMNTEAFF. The part of the CDR3 DNA that was read is TGCAGCGTATCGGACACCCTCATGAACACTGAA.

This clone was recorded at least ten times. The read halts 3 residues ahead of the CDR3 end, with the missing end drawn from the germline J gene. The chain joins TRBV14 to TRBJ1-1, with TRBD1 matching 10 bases. Unmatched junction bases numbered 3, after V lost 4 bases and J lost 1 base. Germline lookup yields CDR1 SGHDN and CDR2 FVKESK. The CDR3 sequence is 15 residues long. CDR3 bases read: TGTGCCAGCAGCCGGACAGGGGGTTGGAACACTGAA. This encodes CASSRTGGWNTE. The whole CDR3 protein is CASSRTGGWNTEAFF.

This clone was seen only a few times. The read terminates 3 residues ahead of where the CDR3 ends, so the germline J gene completes it. The genes are TRBV18 and TRBJ2-5, with 7 nucleotides matching TRBD1. V was clipped by 2 bases and J by 6 bases; unmatched bases: 9. CDR1 is KGHSH, CDR2 LQKENI, per germline. This CDR3 has 15 amino acids. The covered CDR3 bases are TGTGCCAGCTCACCAGACAGGGATAGCAATCAGACC. It specifies CASSPDRDSNQT. The full CDR3 protein reads CASSPDRDSNQTQYF.

This clone was counted a few times. The CDR3 end lies 3 residues beyond the end of the read and is filled in from the germline J gene. V and J are TRBV7-2 and TRBJ1-5; D call uncertain. CDR1 SGHTA and CDR2 FQGNSA come from the germline V gene. Trimming pared 1 base from V and 2 bases from J, leaving 6 bases between. This CDR3 region has 14 residues. This CDR3 is CASSLDSRNQPQHF. Partial CDR3 DNA: TGTGCCAGCAGCTTAGACAGTCGCAATCAGCCC.

Turning to this clone: The read halts 3 residues ahead of the CDR3 end, with the missing end drawn from the germline J gene. This sequence joins TRBV5-1 and TRBJ1-1, with 7 bases matching TRBD1. The J segment lost 6 bases and the V segment lost 1 base, leaving 9 bases of the junction unmatched. In germline, CDR1 is SGHRS, CDR2 YFSETQ. The CDR3 is made up of 15 amino acids. CDR3 protein: CASSLTVTGRAEAFF. The DNA read from the CDR3 is TGCGCCAGCAGCTTGACGGTGACAGGGAGGGCTGAA.

Comment on this clone: The sequence runs out 3 residues before the end of the CDR3; the remainder is reconstructed from the germline J gene. The chain employs TRBV19 and TRBJ2-1; D may be TRBD1 (5 bases). V lost 1 base, J lost 9 bases, and 16 bases lay in between. This CDR3 region has 15 residues. Germline values: CDR1 LNHDA, CDR2 SQIVND (reference sequence). The CDR3 bases that were read are TGTGCCAGTAGTATAGGAAGGGGCGCGAGGAGTGAG. Its translation is CASSIGRGARSE. The complete CDR3 protein is CASSIGRGARSEQFF.

This clone was seen many times. With the read ending 3 residues before the CDR3 end, the germline J gene is used to fill in that end. The chain recombines TRBV20-1 with TRBJ2-3, with TRBD2 matching over 8 bases. This CDR3 contains 15 residues. The V segment lost 2 bases and the J segment 4 bases; nucleotides outside the gene matches: 8. The V gene's germline CDR1 is DFQATT and CDR2 SNEGSKA (reference sequence). Partial CDR3 DNA: TGCAGTGCTAGACTCGCGGGGGGCCCCCCAGATACG. Translated, it gives CSARLAGGPPDT. The full-length CDR3 reads as CSARLAGGPPDTQYF.

This clone turned up a few times. CDR3: CASSLSGGPPNTQYF. The sequenced CDR3 bases are TGTGCCAGCAGCTTATCGGGGGGACCCCCCAATACG. The chain uses TRBV7-9 and TRBJ2-3; 7 nucleotides agree with TRBD2. The read ends 3 residues shy of where the CDR3 ends; the end is completed using the germline J gene. The CDR3 runs to 15 residues. Germline V CDR1 and CDR2: SEHNR, FQNEAQ (reference sequence). V was pared by 2 bases and J by 7 bases, with 9 bases of the junction left unmatched.

This clone was detected only a few times. The missing CDR3 end, 3 residues past where the read stops, is filled in from the germline J gene. The rearrangement joins TRBV11-3 to TRBJ2-1, with 9 nucleotides matching TRBD2. Germline trimming cut 5 bases from V and 1 base from J; bases unmatched to any gene: 3. The CDR3 has 15 residues. Germline V CDR1 and CDR2: SGHNT, YENEEA. The CDR3 bases that were read are TGTGCCAGCAGCCGGAGCGGGGGGTCCTACAATGAG. The encoded protein is CASSRSGGSYNE. The entire CDR3 protein is CASSRSGGSYNEQFF.